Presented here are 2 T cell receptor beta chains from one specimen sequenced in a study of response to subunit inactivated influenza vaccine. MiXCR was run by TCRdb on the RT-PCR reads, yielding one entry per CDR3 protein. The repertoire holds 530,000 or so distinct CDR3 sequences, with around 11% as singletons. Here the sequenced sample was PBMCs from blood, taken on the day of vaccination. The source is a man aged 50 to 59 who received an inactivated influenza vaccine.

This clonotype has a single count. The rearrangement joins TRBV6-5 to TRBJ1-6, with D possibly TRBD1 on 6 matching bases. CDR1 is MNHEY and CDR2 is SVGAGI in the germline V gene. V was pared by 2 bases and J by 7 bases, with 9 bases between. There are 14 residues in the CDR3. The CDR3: CASSYPRGNSPLHF. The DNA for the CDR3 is TGTGCCAGCAGTTACCCCAGGGGAAATTCACCCCTCCACTTT.

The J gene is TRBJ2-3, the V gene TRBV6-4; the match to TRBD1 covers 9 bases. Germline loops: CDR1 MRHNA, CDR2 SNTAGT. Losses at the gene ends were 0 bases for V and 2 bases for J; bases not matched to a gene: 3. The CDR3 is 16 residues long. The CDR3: CASSDSGTGPTDTQYF. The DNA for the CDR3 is TGTGCCAGCAGTGACTCCGGGACAGGGCCCACAGATACGCAGTATTTT.